The rows below give T cell receptor beta chains drawn from one sample of a study of tumor-infiltrating lymphocytes in primary liver carcinoma. TCRdb redid the calling of the multiplex PCR reads with MiXCR, one entry per CDR3 protein. The sample comprises 320,000 or so distinct CDR3 sequences, about 62% of which are singletons, and roughly 8.6% rests with the top ten. Sequencing input: peripheral blood. The receptors come from a man aged 40-49 years with primary liver carcinoma and hepatitis B virus infection. Each CDR3 is given with its conserved first and last residue. The D gene is left open where the match is weak. Size tells how often a clone was seen (once, few, many) or the class of an expanded clone, and some rows leave it out.

NA	NA	TRBJ2-3	16	TRBV5-8	TGTGCCAGCAGCAACAAGGGGGGAACTAGCACAGATACGCAGTATTTT	CASSNKGGTSTDTQYF
NA	TRBD2	TRBJ2-4	14	TRBV30	TGTGCCTGGAGTGCACCGGGTAGCGGGAACATTCAGTACTTC	CAWSAPGSGNIQYF
NA	NA	TRBJ2-1	15	TRBV11-2	TGTGCCAGTAGCTTAGTAGGGTGTAGAAACAATGAGCAGTTCTTC	CASSLVGCRNNEQFF
NA	NA	TRBJ2-7	14	TRBV6-5	TGTGCCACCTCACAAGGGGCGGGCAACCACGAACAGTACTTC	CATSQGAGNHEQYF
NA	NA	TRBJ1-6	14	TRBV5-1	TGCGCCAGCAACTTATCGGGGCGACCGTCACCCCTCCACTTT	CASNLSGRPSPLHF
NA	TRBD2	TRBJ2-1	14	TRBV6-5	TGTGCAAGCAGTGGGGGGGGGGGGAGGAATGAGCAGTTCTTC	CASSGGGGRNEQFF
many	NA	TRBJ2-6	13	TRBV29-1	TGCAGCGTTCGGCAAGGTGGGGCCAACGTCCTGACTTTC	CSVRQGGANVLTF
NA	NA	TRBJ2-1	13	TRBV11-2	TGTGTCAGCAGCTTAGATTGGGGGAATGAGCAGTTCTTC	CVSSLDWGNEQFF
NA	TRBD1	TRBJ2-4	13	TRBV28	TGTGCCAGCAGTAGGACAGGGGCTAACATTCAGTACTTC	CASSRTGANIQYF
NA	TRBD1	TRBJ1-1	16	TRBV19	TGTGCCAGTAGTTTTACAGGGGGCGCGGGGAACACTGAAGCTTTCTTT	CASSFTGGAGNTEAFF
many	TRBD1	TRBJ2-7	13	TRBV29-1	TGCAGCGTCGGGACAGGGGGAGTTCGCGAGCAGTACTTC	CSVGTGGVREQYF
many	NA	TRBJ1-1	15	TRBV6-6	TGTGCCAGCAGTTACGCAGGCAGGGCGAACACTGAAGCTTTCTTT	CASSYAGRANTEAFF
many	NA	TRBJ1-4	15	TRBV29-1	TGCAGCGTTGAATTTAACACAGCGTCTAATGAAAAACTGTTTTTT	CSVEFNTASNEKLFF
few	NA	TRBJ2-7	15	TRBV5-8	TGTGCCAGCAGCCCCAGGGTTGGAGATTCGTTTGAGCAGTACTTC	CASSPRVGDSFEQYF
NA	NA	TRBJ1-5	15	TRBV11-3	TGTGCCAGTAGCTTTGATCTGGGGGTGGCTCAGCCCCAGAATTTT	CASSFDLGVAQPQNF
NA	NA	TRBJ1-2	14	TRBV5-6	TGTGCCAGCAGCTTGCCCCCCGTTTCACGCGGCTACACCTTC	CASSLPPVSRGYTF
NA	NA	TRBJ2-6	15	TRBV7-8	TGTGCCAGCAGCCGGCGAGGGACTGGGGCCAACGTCCTGACTTTC	CASSRRGTGANVLTF
NA	NA	TRBJ2-2	16	TRBV6-1	TGTGCCAGCAGGCGGGGCGGGTCACAGAACACCGGGGAGCTGTTTTTT	CASRRGGSQNTGELFF
NA	TRBD1	TRBJ2-1	14	TRBV6-5	TGTGCCAGCAGTTACGGGACAGGGAACAATAGGCAGTTCTTC	CASSYGTGNNRQFF
NA	NA	TRBJ2-1	16	TRBV11-1	TGTGCCAGTAGCCTAACAGGGAGTAGCTCCTATAATGGGCAGTTCTTC	CASSLTGSSSYNGQFF
once	NA	TRBJ2-3	15	TRBV11-2	TGTGCCAGCAGCTTGGTAGTACCTAGCACAGATACGCATTATTTT	CASSLVVPSTDTHYF
once	TRBD1	TRBJ2-7	16	TRBV10-1	TGCGCCAGCAGTGAGTCGACGGGACAGGTGATTGACGGGCAGTACTTC	CASSESTGQVIDGQYF
NA	TRBD1	TRBJ2-7	15	TRBV6-1	TGTGCCAGTAAATCCCTGGGACAGGGGGCAGGGGAGCACTACTTC	CASKSLGQGAGEHYF
NA	NA	TRBJ2-2	14	TRBV7-8	TGTGCCAGCAGCTTAGGCAGTACTACCAGGGAGCTGTTTTTT	CASSLGSTTRELFF
many	NA	TRBJ1-4	16	TRBV4-1	TGCGCCAGCAGCCAAGTGGCAGGGAGTATTAATGAAAAACTGTTTTTT	CASSQVAGSINEKLFF
NA	NA	TRBJ2-5	15	TRBV24-1	TGTGCCACCAGTGACCCACGGGACTTCCGAGAGACCCAGTACTTC	CATSDPRDFRETQYF
NA	NA	TRBJ2-1	14	TRBV28	TGTGCCAGCAGTCCTCCCGGTTACTACATTGAGCAGTTCTTC	CASSPPGYYIEQFF
NA	NA	TRBJ2-7	15	TRBV14	TGTGCCAGCAGCCGCGAAGTAGCGACTAGTTACGAGCAGTACTTC	CASSREVATSYEQYF
NA	TRBD2	TRBJ2-5	15	TRBV4-1	TGCGCCAGCAGCCAAGGGGCGGGAGGAGGAGAGACCCAGTACTTC	CASSQGAGGGETQYF
many	TRBD2	TRBJ2-1	14	TRBV5-4	TGTGCCAGCAGCTTGGGCGGGGGGTACAATGAGCAGTTCTTC	CASSLGGGYNEQFF
NA	NA	TRBJ1-4	16	TRBV13	TGTGCCAGCAGCCTCCGGAGAGTCCTTCGCGGGGAAAAACTGTTTTTT	CASSLRRVLRGEKLFF